The 14 T cell receptor beta chains below come from one sample, sequenced in a study of T cell changes during pregnancy in multiple sclerosis. Generated by immunoSEQ multiplex PCR, the TCRdb table keeps only in-frame clones and is missing some. The sample consists of some 100,000 clones, approximately 94% of them appearing once. The sequences come from peripheral blood, collected in the second trimester of pregnancy. The receptors were gathered from a female donor with multiple sclerosis, enrolled in a pregnancy study.

The chain joins TRBV2 to TRBJ1-1; no clear D gene. Germline V gene lookup returns CDR1 SNHLY and CDR2 FYNNEI. Trimming removed 4 bases at V and 1 base at J, with 7 bases between. This CDR3 contains 13 residues. The CDR3 nucleotides are TGTGCCAGCAGTGCACCAGAGAACACTGAAGCTTTCTTT. Translated: CASSAPENTEAFF.

This clone has only one observation. The chain combines TRBV19 with TRBJ2-7, with D unresolved. Trimming left V 5 bases short and J 7 bases short, with 9 bases between. The CDR3 extends over 11 amino acids. The germline CDR1 and CDR2 sequences are LNHDA and SQIVND (reference sequence). The chain's CDR3 is CASSDGLEQYF. Written as DNA, the CDR3 is TGTGCCAGTAGTGATGGGCTAGAGCAGTACTTC.

V is TRBV6-1 and J is TRBJ1-4; no firm D call. Trimming removed 4 bases at V and 0 bases at J, with 3 bases between. Germline CDR1 reads MNHNS; CDR2 reads SASEGT. The CDR3 has 13 residues. The CDR3 sequence: CASSVTTNEKLFF. In DNA, the CDR3 is TGTGCCAGCAGTGTAACAACTAATGAAAAACTGTTTTTT.

V usage is TRBV5-1 and J usage is TRBJ2-5, with D possibly TRBD1 on 5 matching bases. Germline values: CDR1 SGHRS, CDR2 YFSETQ. The CDR3 contains 14 residues. V dropped 2 bases and J dropped 5 bases, with 13 bases sitting between them. CDR3: CASSFFREGETQYF. In DNA, the CDR3 is TGCGCCAGCAGCTTCTTCAGGGAAGGGGAGACCCAGTACTTC.

The sample holds one count of this clone. The J gene is TRBJ2-7, the V gene TRBV7-2; D is unresolved. Germline CDR1 reads SGHTA; CDR2 reads FQGNSA. The CDR3 consists of 13 residues. Trimming removed 5 bases at V and 5 bases at J, with 13 bases between. The CDR3: CASSPYPANEQYF. The CDR3 nucleotides are TGTGCCAGCAGCCCCTACCCAGCGAACGAGCAGTACTTC.

The V and J genes are TRBV7-2 and TRBJ2-3, with 8 bases lining up with TRBD2. The junction had 13 bases not matched to a gene; V was cut back by 4 bases and J by 4 bases. The CDR3 covers 17 residues. CDR1 is SGHTA, CDR2 FQGNSA, per germline. The CDR3 region is CASSYSGLGIVADTQYF. In DNA form, the CDR3 reads TGTGCCAGCAGCTATTCGGGACTAGGAATTGTCGCAGATACGCAGTATTTT.

This clone was counted a single time. The chain couples TRBV10-3 to TRBJ2-1; D is possibly TRBD2 (6 bases). Germline V CDR1 and CDR2: ENHRY, SYGVKD. The germline V and J ends were trimmed by 3 bases and 9 bases, with 21 bases remaining between them. This CDR3 is built from 16 residues. The CDR3 protein is CAISDRDGRSYGEQFF. The CDR3 DNA sequence: TGTGCCATCAGTGATCGGGACGGGAGAAGCTACGGTGAGCAGTTCTTC.

This chain links TRBV11-2 with TRBJ2-3, with 10 bases that match TRBD2. J lost 5 bases, V lost 2 bases, and 10 bases had no gene match. The CDR3 has 17 amino acids. CDR1 SGHAT and CDR2 FQNNGV come from the germline V gene. The CDR3 DNA reads as TGTGCCAGCAGCTTAAGGAGCGGGGGGGCCATCGGAGATACGCAGTATTTT. It codes for CASSLRSGGAIGDTQYF.

The rearrangement links TRBV30 to TRBJ1-3, with D maybe TRBD1 (5 bases). Germline V lookup: CDR1 GTSNPN, CDR2 SVGIG (reference sequence). The CDR3 has 15 residues. With 2 bases removed from V and 2 bases from J, the gap between germline ends came to 13 bases. In nucleotides, the CDR3 is TGTGCCTGGAGTAGAGGTGAAGGGGCTGGAAACACCATATATTTT. It specifies CAWSRGEGAGNTIYF.

This rearrangement joins TRBV7-8 to TRBJ1-5, with 11 bases matching TRBD1. The V gene's germline CDR1 is SGHVS and CDR2 FQNEAQ. This CDR3 region has 16 residues. With 5 bases clipped from V and 7 bases from J, the junction kept 10 bases outside the gene matches. CDR3 region: CASSLRTGGFPQPQHF. The CDR3 nucleotides read TGTGCCAGCAGCCTCCGGACAGGGGGCTTTCCGCAGCCCCAGCATTTT.

This clone was recorded once. This chain uses TRBV5-1 with TRBJ2-1, with D possibly TRBD2 on 6 matching bases. The CDR3 runs 15 residues. The V gene's germline CDR1 is SGHRS and CDR2 YFSETQ. Deletions cut 4 bases from V and 4 bases from J, with 15 bases between. The CDR3 sequence is CASSTLGGTYNEQFF. DNA of the CDR3: TGCGCCAGCAGCACCCTAGGCGGGACTTACAATGAGCAGTTCTTC.

Written as DNA, the CDR3 is TGTGCCACCAGCAGAGTCAGGCCCCGGGGGACCGGGGAGCTGTTTTTT. Protein sequence: CATSRVRPRGTGELFF. V is TRBV15 and J is TRBJ2-2; D may be TRBD2 (6 bases). The germline V and J ends were trimmed by 1 base and 5 bases, with 14 bases remaining between them. The length of the CDR3 is 16 residues. Germline V gene lookup returns CDR1 LNHNV and CDR2 YYDKDF (reference sequence).

The chain has TRBV9 and TRBJ1-3, with D possibly matching TRBD1 (6 bases). Per germline, CDR1 SGDLS and CDR2 YYNGEE. Deletions cut 0 bases from V and 6 bases from J, with 13 bases between. This CDR3 has 15 amino acids. Here the CDR3 reads CASSVDVGGENTIYF. The CDR3 region has the DNA TGTGCCAGCAGCGTAGATGTAGGGGGGGAAAACACCATATATTTT.

This clone showed up just once. The chain combines TRBV7-6 with TRBJ1-5, with TRBD1 matching over 7 bases. The J segment lost 3 bases and the V segment lost 6 bases, leaving 11 bases of the junction unmatched. The CDR3 consists of 16 residues. In germline, CDR1 is SGHVS, CDR2 FNYEAQ. CDR3 sequence: CASSQTGERDNQPQHF. The CDR3 region has the DNA TGTGCCAGCAGTCAAACAGGGGAGAGGGACAATCAGCCCCAGCATTTT.